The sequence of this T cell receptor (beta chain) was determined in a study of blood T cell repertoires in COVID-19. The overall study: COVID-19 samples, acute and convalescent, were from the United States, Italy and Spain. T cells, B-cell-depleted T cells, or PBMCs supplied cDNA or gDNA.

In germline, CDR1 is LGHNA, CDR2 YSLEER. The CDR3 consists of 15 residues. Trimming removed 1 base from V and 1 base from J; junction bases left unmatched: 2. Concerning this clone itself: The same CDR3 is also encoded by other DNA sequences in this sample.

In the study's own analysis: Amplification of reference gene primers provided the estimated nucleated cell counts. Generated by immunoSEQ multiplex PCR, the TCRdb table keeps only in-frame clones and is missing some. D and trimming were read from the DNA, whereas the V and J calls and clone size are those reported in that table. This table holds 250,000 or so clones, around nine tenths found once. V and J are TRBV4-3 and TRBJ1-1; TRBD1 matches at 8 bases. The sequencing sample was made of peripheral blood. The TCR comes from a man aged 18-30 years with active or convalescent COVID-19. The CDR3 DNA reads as TGCGCCAGCAGCCAAGTCACAGGGGGGAACACTGAAGCTTTCTTT. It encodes CASSQVTGGNTEAFF.